These 14 T cell receptor beta chains were sequenced from one sample in a study of T-cell reconstitution after alpha-beta-depleted transplantation in children. A TCRbeta library incorporating unique molecular identifiers was prepared. MiXCR was run by TCRdb on the PCR reads, yielding one entry per CDR3 protein. The table shows approximately 290,000 distinct CDR3 sequences, with about 9.9% occurring only once. The material was peripheral blood, obtained 180 days after TCRalphabeta/CD19-depleted stem cell transplant. The receptors were sampled from a male patient aged 2-15 years who had a stem cell transplant for chronic granulomatous disease, so the T cells may come from the graft donor.

The table lists this clonotype with many counts. The V call is TRBV7-2, the J call TRBJ1-4; 9 bases fit TRBD1. The germline CDR1 and CDR2 sequences are SGHTA and FQGNSA. CDR3 length equals 15 residues. With V trimmed by 6 bases and J by 0 bases, 2 bases remained unmatched. CDR3 in DNA: TGTGCCAGCAGTAGACAGGGGGCAACTAATGAAAAACTGTTTTTT. Translation: CASSRQGATNEKLFF.

The CDR3 DNA reads TGTGCCAGTAGTATCAAGGTTGGCCAGCCCCAGCATTTT. It translates to CASSIKVGQPQHF. This rearrangement joins TRBV19 to TRBJ1-5; D is unclear. Germline CDR1 LNHDA, CDR2 SQIVND (reference sequence). The CDR3 is 13 residues long. V gave up 3 bases and J gave up 7 bases, with 10 bases separating them.

In its sample, this clonotype was seen many times. DNA of the CDR3: TGTGCCAGCAGTTTTTGGAGACTAGCGGGAGTTTTGAGTTTCGAGCAGTACTTC. Translation: CASSFWRLAGVLSFEQYF. This chain connects TRBV12-3 or TRBV12-4 to TRBJ2-7; 12 bases are shared with TRBD2. This CDR3 is built from 18 residues. V was pared by 3 bases and J by 6 bases, with 15 bases of the junction left unmatched.

This clonotype showed up many times. The chain carries TRBV15 and TRBJ1-1; 8 bases map to TRBD1. V lost 7 bases and J lost 5; bases outside the gene matches: 12. The CDR3 is 15 residues long. CDR1 LNHNV and CDR2 YYDKDF come from the germline V gene (reference sequence). The CDR3 reads CATTPGSGGLTEAFF. The CDR3 DNA reads TGTGCCACCACCCCGGGGTCAGGGGGCTTGACTGAAGCTTTCTTT.

This clonotype appeared a single time. A clone one base away is much larger, so this may be a read error. J is TRBJ1-4 and V is TRBV6-1; D possibly corresponds to TRBD1 (5 bases). The CDR3 covers 16 residues. Trimming removed 6 bases at V and 8 bases at J, with 22 bases between. Germline assignment: CDR1 MNHNS and CDR2 SASEGT. The CDR3 region has the DNA TGTGCCAGCAGGACAACTTCGGGGACGGTGGCGGAAAAACTGTTTTTT. Residues: CASRTTSGTVAEKLFF.

This clonotype was detected many times. V gene TRBV4-3 combines with J gene TRBJ1-2; D gene ambiguous. V lost 0 bases and J 5 bases, leaving 13 bases between the germline ends. Germline CDR1 and CDR2: LGHNA and YSLEER. The CDR3 has 15 amino acids. The CDR3 nucleotides read TGCGCCAGCAGCCAAGAGGTCCAGTCACCATATGGCTACACCTTC. This sequence encodes CASSQEVQSPYGYTF.

Many counts were recorded for this clonotype. The chain employs TRBV19 and TRBJ2-2; 9 nucleotides align to TRBD2. The length of the CDR3 is 14 residues. Germline V gene data show CDR1 as LNHDA and CDR2 as SQIVND (reference sequence). Germline trimming cut 6 bases from V and 5 bases from J; bases unmatched to any gene: 4. The CDR3 DNA sequence: TGTGCCAGTAGCCTAGCGGGAAGGACCGGGGAGCTGTTTTTT. Translated, it gives CASSLAGRTGELFF.

This clonotype was observed at least ten times. The J gene is TRBJ2-7, the V gene TRBV4-2, with 13 positions matching TRBD2. The CDR3 is 17 residues long. V shed 0 bases and J 6 bases; nucleotides not matched to a gene: 8. Germline lookup yields CDR1 LGHNA and CDR2 YNFKEQ. The CDR3 DNA reads as TGTGCCAGCAGCCAAGATCCGGCCGGGACTAGCGGGGCCGAGCAGTACTTC. It encodes CASSQDPAGTSGAEQYF.

This clonotype has at least ten counts. This chain joins TRBV6-2 or TRBV6-3 and TRBJ2-5, with D perhaps being TRBD1 or TRBD2 (5 bases each). Deletions cut 5 bases from V and 5 bases from J, with 15 bases between. The length of the CDR3 is 14 residues. CDR1 is MNHEY, CDR2 SVGEGT, per germline. CDR3: CASSRDLTWETQYF. CDR3 DNA sequence: TGTGCCAGCAGTAGGGACCTTACCTGGGAGACCCAGTACTTC.

This clonotype occurred many times. This rearrangement joins TRBV12-3 or TRBV12-4 to TRBJ2-7, with TRBD2 identical over 7 bases. With V trimmed by 4 bases and J by 3 bases, 6 bases remained unmatched. This CDR3 has 14 residues. CDR3 nucleotide sequence: TGTGCCAGCAGTTCGGGGGGTTCAGTCTACGAGCAGTACTTC. Its translation: CASSSGGSVYEQYF.

A word on this clonotype: A much larger clone lies a single base off, so this may be a read error. The chain employs TRBV20-1 and TRBJ2-1; D unclear. Germline assignment: CDR1 DFQATT and CDR2 SNEGSKA (reference sequence). The CDR3 spans 13 residues. CDR3 DNA sequence: TGCAGTGCTAATTCGATTATAGACAATGAGCAGCTCTTC. This gives the protein CSANSIIDNEQLF.

In this sample, this clonotype turned up many times. The chain employs TRBV20-1 and TRBJ2-7, with 12 nucleotides matching TRBD2. V shed 2 bases, J shed 5 bases, and the junction held 7 bases outside the gene matches. Germline V CDR1 and CDR2: DFQATT, SNEGSKA (reference sequence). The CDR3 loop spans 15 amino acids. The DNA of the CDR3 is TGCAGTGCTAGACTCCTAGCGGGAGGGGGCCACGAGCAGTACTTC. This gives the protein CSARLLAGGGHEQYF.

This clonotype has more than one count but fewer than ten. The rearrangement uses TRBV25-1 and TRBJ2-4; no firm D call. Germline-derived CDR1 and CDR2 are MGHDK and SYGVNS. The CDR3 covers 14 residues. V gave up 3 bases and J gave up 0 bases, with 6 bases separating them. The CDR3 DNA follows: TGTGCCAGCAGTGACCCTGGAGCCAAAAACATTCAGTACTTC. It is translated as CASSDPGAKNIQYF.

In regard to this clonotype: A much larger clone differs by one base, so this may be a read error. Because it lacks the conserved phenylalanine or tryptophan at the end, this CDR3 is likely a read error. V is TRBV29-1 and J is TRBJ2-5; 7 nucleotides match TRBD1. Trimming at V came to 5 bases and at J to 2 bases, leaving 5 bases not matched to a gene. This CDR3 region has 13 residues. Germline-derived CDR1 and CDR2 are SQVTM and ANQGSEA. This CDR3 is CSVSRDRQETQYS. The CDR3 nucleotides read TGCAGCGTTTCTCGGGACAGACAAGAGACCCAGTACTCC.